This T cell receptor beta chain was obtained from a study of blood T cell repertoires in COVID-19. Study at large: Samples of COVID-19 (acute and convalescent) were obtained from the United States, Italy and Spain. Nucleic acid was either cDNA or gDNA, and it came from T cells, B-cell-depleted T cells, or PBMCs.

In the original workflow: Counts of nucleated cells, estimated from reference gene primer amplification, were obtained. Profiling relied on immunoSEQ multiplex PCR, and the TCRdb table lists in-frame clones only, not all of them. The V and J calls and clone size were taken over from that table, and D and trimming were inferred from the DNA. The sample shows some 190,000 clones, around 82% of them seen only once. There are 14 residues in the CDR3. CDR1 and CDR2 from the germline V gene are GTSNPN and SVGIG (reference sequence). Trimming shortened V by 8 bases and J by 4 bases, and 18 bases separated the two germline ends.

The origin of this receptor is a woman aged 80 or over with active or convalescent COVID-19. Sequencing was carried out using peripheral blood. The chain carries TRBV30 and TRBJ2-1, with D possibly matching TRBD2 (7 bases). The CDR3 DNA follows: TGTGCCCTGGAGGGGGGCGGGAGATACAATGAGCAGTTCTTC. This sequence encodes CALEGGGRYNEQFF.